This record concerns one TCR beta chain sequence. This clonotype was observed many times. No cognate antigen has been identified for it. One end of the junction does not line up with germline, which may come from a read error. Measured from the cysteine to the phenylalanine, the CDR3 is 11 residues long. Here the CDR3 DNA is all that survives: 33 bases in frame from base 1. CDR1 and CDR2 are drawn from the germline V gene: SQVTM, ANQGSEA. These reads were obtained on an Illumina MiSeq. Quantitative 5'-RACE with molecular barcodes was used to prepare TCR beta libraries. The source study handled its data this way. A new computational method, built on a probabilistic model of VDJ rearrangement, was used to identify disease-linked TCR variants. The public sequencing data were trimmed at Q25 with fastp and processed into clonotypes with MiXCR by TCRdb, which kept only in-frame beta chains. Each entry is one CDR3 protein sequence, shown with its most common DNA and genes. TCRdb, not the original authors, processed these V and J calls. Recorded for this sample are more than 20,000 distinct CDR3 sequences; over 10% of them occurred a single time. The ten largest clones capture about 32% of the sample.

The sample originates from a study of CD8 T cells in ankylosing spondylitis (TCRdb year 2017). In terms of the full investigation: The study set out to find disease-linked TCR variants by profiling T cell receptor beta repertoires in ankylosing spondylitis patients and healthy donors. The whole study cohort included about a hundred healthy donors and about two dozen ankylosing spondylitis patients. Peripheral blood was sampled, and synovial fluid was additionally collected from ankylosing spondylitis patients. Broader findings and caveats from the paper: Some motif variants had previously been reported in the synovial fluid and blood of reactive arthritis patients, which suggests shared mechanisms of disease initiation. The disease-linked clones were reported to be significantly enriched in matched synovial fluid samples from ankylosing spondylitis patients. The disease-linked clones had a CD8+ phenotype and were found at relatively low frequencies in peripheral blood. A TCR beta motif of several highly homologous amino acid variants appeared characteristic of blood from ankylosing spondylitis patients.

Sequencing was carried out using blood. The chain is made from TRBV29-1 and TRBJ2-3; TRBD1 is perhaps the D gene, given 6 matching bases. The receptor was isolated from a male donor with ankylosing spondylitis or in good health (not recorded which). CDR3 protein: CSAERGDTQYF. The DNA reads TGCAGCGCTGAAAGGGGGGATACGCAGTATTTT.